This passage covers 10 T cell receptor beta chains from one sample sequenced in a study of breast tumors, draining lymph nodes, adjacent tissues. Breast cancer patients provided tissue from their axillary draining lymph nodes. Each CDR3 protein gets one entry after TCRdb re-called the multiplex PCR reads with MiXCR. The sample comprises 100,000 or so distinct CDR3 sequences, over 20% of which are singletons, and roughly 1.3% rests with the top ten. The sequencing input was axillary lymph node tissue. The origin of the receptors is a female donor with breast cancer. Some clones in this sample may be carry-over from other donors' samples.

In this sample, this clonotype turned up many times. This chain uses TRBV7-8 with TRBJ1-2; D not resolved. The CDR3 spans 16 residues. Trimming removed 5 bases at V and 0 bases at J, with 16 bases between. Germline V gives CDR1 SGHVS, CDR2 FQNEAQ. The CDR3 DNA sequence: TGTGCCAGCAGCAGACTTACTGGCAGAACTAACTATGGCTACACCTTC. Protein: CASSRLTGRTNYGYTF.

A remark on this clonotype: This may be a read error, as it is one base from a much larger clone. V gene TRBV11-2 combines with J gene TRBJ2-2; TRBD1 is a possible D gene (6 bases). The germline V gene encodes CDR1 SGHAT and CDR2 FQNNGV. The CDR3 covers 15 residues. V was pared by 1 base and J by 6 bases, with 12 bases between. CDR3 nucleotide sequence: TGTGCCAGCAGCTTAGTTGGGACAAGGGCCGGGGAGCTGTTTTTT. Translated, it gives CASSLVGTRAGELFF.

This clonotype was counted at least ten times. The rearrangement joins TRBV7-9 to TRBJ2-7, with TRBD2 as a possible D gene (7 bases). The CDR3 contains 17 residues. CDR1 is SEHNR and CDR2 is FQNEAQ in the germline V gene (reference sequence). Trimming took off 1 base at V and 5 bases at J, with 21 bases between the two ends. CDR3 sequence reads: CASSLDPVWGGPHEQYF. The CDR3, as DNA: TGTGCCAGCAGCTTAGATCCGGTGTGGGGGGGGCCTCACGAGCAGTACTTC.

This clonotype came up many times. The chain combines TRBV20-1 with TRBJ2-3; a possible D gene is TRBD2 (6 bases). The germline V and J ends were trimmed by 0 bases and 3 bases, with 13 bases remaining between them. CDR3 length equals 15 residues. CDR1 is DFQATT, CDR2 SNEGSKA, per germline (reference sequence). For the CDR3, the DNA is TGCAGTGCTAGAGATTTGGGGGGTTGGACAGATACGCAGTATTTT. This translates into CSARDLGGWTDTQYF.

This clonotype was seen repeatedly, ten times or more. The chain is built from TRBV5-1 and TRBJ2-2; 7 bases match TRBD2. CDR1 and CDR2 from the germline V gene are SGHRS and YFSETQ. The ends lost 5 bases at V and 5 bases at J; junction bases unmatched: 12. CDR3 length equals 16 residues. CDR3 bases: TGCGCCAGCAGGGAGGCTAGCGGTATGGGGACCGGGGAGCTGTTTTTT. The encoded protein is CASREASGMGTGELFF.

Ten or more counts support this clonotype. Here the CDR3 reads CASSLGRWTGPNEKLFF. The CDR3, as DNA: TGTGCCAGCAGCTTAGGCCGATGGACAGGTCCTAATGAAAAACTGTTTTTT. The chain has TRBV7-9 and TRBJ1-4, with 7 bases aligning to TRBD1. J was trimmed by 3 bases and V by 1 base; bases with no gene match: 8. The length of the CDR3 is 17 residues. The germline V gene has CDR1 SEHNR and CDR2 FQNEAQ (reference sequence).

This clonotype was observed many times. The rearrangement joins TRBV7-9 to TRBJ2-1; TRBD1 agrees at 7 bases. Germline CDR1 is SEHNR and CDR2 is FQNEAQ (reference sequence). This CDR3 spans 13 amino acids. J was trimmed by 8 bases and V by 5 bases; bases with no gene match: 6. CDR3 DNA sequence: TGTGCCAGCAGCGAGACAGGGTCGGATGAGCAGTTCTTC. Translated, it gives CASSETGSDEQFF.

This clonotype was observed once. This chain joins TRBV30 and TRBJ2-3; 8 nucleotides agree with TRBD1. Germline values: CDR1 GTSNPN, CDR2 SVGIG (reference sequence). CDR3 length equals 13 residues. V dropped 0 bases and J dropped 4; count of bases not matched to a gene: 0. The CDR3 DNA reads TGTGCCTGGAGTGTACAGGGGGCAGATACGCAGTATTTT. This sequence encodes CAWSVQGADTQYF.

This clonotype turned up a few times. The chain recombines TRBV28 with TRBJ2-7; D is unclear. CDR3 length: 12 amino acids. The germline V gene has CDR1 MDHEN and CDR2 SYDVKM. Trimming removed 7 bases at V and 0 bases at J, with 7 bases between. The CDR3 spells CASMVNSYEQYF. The CDR3 DNA reads TGTGCCAGCATGGTGAACTCCTACGAGCAGTACTTC.

This clonotype was observed at least ten times. The rearrangement joins TRBV24-1 to TRBJ2-5; 8 nucleotides align to TRBD1. CDR3 length: 15 residues. V lost 7 bases and J lost 1; bases outside the gene matches: 7. Germline CDR1 reads KGHDR; CDR2 reads SFDVKD. The CDR3 sequence is CATSEKQGVQETQYF. The DNA for the CDR3 is TGTGCCACCAGCGAAAAACAGGGGGTCCAAGAGACCCAGTACTTC.